Presented here are 16 T cell receptor beta chains from one specimen sequenced in a study of T cell responses to AZD1222 COVID-19 vaccine. Profiled with immunoSEQ multiplex PCR; TCRdb holds only in-frame clones, not every one. The sample shows around 120,000 clones, around 93% of them seen only once. Sequences were derived from peripheral blood, sampled on day 0 of AZD1222 vaccination. The receptors stem from an adult in good health.

The chain joins TRBV7-2 to TRBJ1-6; 8 bases map to TRBD1. V was pared by 1 base and J by 10 bases, with 12 bases of the junction left unmatched. Germline V lookup: CDR1 SGHTA, CDR2 FQGNSA. This CDR3 region has 17 residues. The CDR3 DNA reads as TGTGCCAGCAGCTTAGAATATGGGGGGACAGGCAGATCACCCCTCCACTTT. Protein: CASSLEYGGTGRSPLHF. Full variable domain (missing parts from reference TRBV7-2 and TRBJ1-6): GAGVSQSPSNKVTEKGKDVELRCDPISGHTALYWYRQSLGQGLEFLIYFQGNSAPDKSGLPSDRFSAERTGGSVSTLTIQRTQQEDSAVYLCASSLEYGGTGRSPLHFGNGTRLTVT.

The chain recombines TRBV19 with TRBJ1-5, with D unclear. Germline assignment: CDR1 LNHDA and CDR2 SQIVND (reference sequence). This CDR3 region has 15 residues. Trimming took 0 bases from V and 5 from J, leaving 11 bases between them. The CDR3 is CASSIDPAGHQPQHF. The CDR3 DNA sequence: TGTGCCAGTAGTATAGACCCGGCAGGTCATCAGCCCCAGCATTTT.

Turning to this clone: An end of the junction does not agree with germline; a read error may underlie this. The chain joins TRBV7-7 to TRBJ2-5; TRBD2 is a possible D gene (5 bases). Germline assignment: CDR1 SSHAT and CDR2 FNYEAQ (reference sequence). The CDR3 is 15 amino acids. The DNA for the CDR3 is TGTGCTAGCAGCCCGATCGGGGTGGCCCAAGAGACCCAGTACTTC. Its protein product is CASSPIGVAQETQYF.

The rearrangement uses TRBV7-9 and TRBJ2-1, with D hard to call. The CDR3 has 15 residues. Trimming took off 2 bases at V and 6 bases at J, with 14 bases between the two ends. Germline values: CDR1 SEHNR, CDR2 FQNEAQ (reference sequence). CDR3 nucleotide sequence: TGTGCCAGCAGCTTAACCTCGGGCTGGGGCAATGAGCAGTTCTTC. Amino acids: CASSLTSGWGNEQFF.

V usage is TRBV19 and J usage is TRBJ1-6, with D unclear. The CDR3 extends over 14 amino acids. Deletions cut 7 bases from V and 9 bases from J, with 16 bases between. Germline values: CDR1 LNHDA, CDR2 SQIVND (reference sequence). This CDR3 is CASNPRGFTSPLHF. The CDR3 region has the DNA TGTGCCAGTAACCCCCGAGGGTTTACTTCACCCCTCCACTTT.

V is TRBV10-1 and J is TRBJ2-7; D is possibly TRBD2 (6 bases). Germline V gene lookup returns CDR1 WNHNN and CDR2 SYGVQD (reference sequence). The CDR3 has 15 residues. Between the trimmed V and J ends, which lost 6 bases and 3 bases, there was a span of 18 bases. This chain's CDR3 is CASSPRGSGLYEQYF. CDR3 nucleotide sequence: TGCGCCAGCAGCCCCCGCGGTAGCGGCCTCTACGAGCAGTACTTC.

The chain couples TRBV28 to TRBJ1-2; D unresolved. Germline V CDR1 and CDR2: MDHEN, SYDVKM. Trimming shortened V by 4 bases and J by 3 bases, and 9 bases separated the two germline ends. The CDR3 covers 13 residues. The CDR3 DNA follows: TGTGCCAGCAGTTCGACGGATTACTATGGCTACACCTTC. It is translated as CASSSTDYYGYTF.

The V gene is TRBV24-1, the J gene TRBJ1-1; D not resolved. This CDR3 has 11 residues. V lost 7 bases to trimming and J lost 1 base, with 3 bases between them. Looked up from germline, CDR1 is KGHDR and CDR2 is SFDVKD. In DNA form, the CDR3 reads TGTGCCACCAGGGAGAACACTGAAGCTTTCTTT. Amino acids: CATRENTEAFF.

DNA for the CDR3: TGCGCCAGCAGCTTGATAGGAAACCGAGGGGACGAGCAGTACTTC. Its protein is CASSLIGNRGDEQYF. This chain links TRBV5-1 with TRBJ2-7, with D perhaps being TRBD1 or TRBD2 (5 bases each). CDR3 length equals 15 residues. Germline V gene lookup returns CDR1 SGHRS and CDR2 YFSETQ. V lost 1 base and J 5 bases, leaving 16 bases between the germline ends. Full variable domain (outside the CDR3, taken from reference TRBV5-1 and TRBJ2-7): KAGVTQTPRYLIKTRGQQVTLSCSPISGHRSVSWYQQTPGQGLQFLFEYFSETQRNKGNFPGRFSGRQFSNSRSEMNVSTLELGDSALYLCASSLIGNRGDEQYFGPGTRLTVT.

The chain recombines TRBV3-1 (or the pseudogene TRBV3-2) with TRBJ1-3; D is perhaps TRBD1 (5 bases). Deletions cut 8 bases from V and 2 bases from J, with 16 bases between. From germline, CDR1 is LGHDT and CDR2 YNNKEL (reference sequence). The CDR3 is 15 amino acids. The CDR3: CASSPGGVTGNTIYF. The CDR3 nucleotides read TGTGCCAGCTCACCCGGGGGGGTCACTGGAAACACCATATATTTT.

The chain is built from TRBV6-5 and TRBJ2-7; 8 positions match TRBD1. V trimming: 5 bases; J trimming: 4 bases; junction bases outside the gene matches: 7. The CDR3 contains 14 residues. The germline V gene encodes CDR1 MNHEY and CDR2 SVGAGI. The CDR3 reads CASSIRDRTYEQYF. Written as DNA, the CDR3 is TGTGCCAGCAGTATCCGGGACAGGACGTACGAGCAGTACTTC.

This chain uses TRBV23-1 with TRBJ1-1, with D unclear. TRBV23-1 is an ORF; its function is uncertain. The CDR3 has 13 amino acids. V lost 6 bases, J lost 1 base, and 9 bases lay in between. This CDR3 is CASRGCKNTEAFF. The CDR3, as DNA: TGCGCCAGCAGGGGCTGTAAGAACACTGAAGCTTTCTTT.

This clone has more than one count but fewer than ten. The chain couples TRBV2 to TRBJ1-2, with 10 positions matching TRBD1. The germline V gene has CDR1 SNHLY and CDR2 FYNNEI. V lost 0 bases and J lost 3; bases outside the gene matches: 4. The CDR3 is made up of 16 amino acids. The CDR3 sequence is CASSEAWDRGDYGYTF. The CDR3 region has the DNA TGTGCCAGCAGTGAAGCGTGGGACAGGGGTGACTATGGCTACACCTTC.

The V call is TRBV2, the J call TRBJ1-5; D possibly corresponds to TRBD1 (6 bases). The CDR3 extends over 14 amino acids. The V end was cut by 2 bases, the J end by 6 bases, with 11 bases between. Germline V gene sequence: CDR1 SNHLY, CDR2 FYNNEI. The CDR3 DNA sequence: TGTGCCAGCAGTGAATCAGGGGCCCTTCAGCCCCAGCATTTT. Amino acids: CASSESGALQPQHF.

The chain employs TRBV10-2 and TRBJ1-5; D remains unclear. Trimming removed 7 bases at V and 6 bases at J, with 10 bases between. The CDR3 totals 12 residues. Germline V gene data show CDR1 as WSHSY and CDR2 as SAAADI. The CDR3, as DNA: TGCGCCAGCACTGCGGGGTTTCAGCCCCAGCATTTT. Protein sequence: CASTAGFQPQHF.

V is TRBV9 and J is TRBJ1-4, with unresolved D. CDR3 length equals 16 residues. Trimming pared 3 bases from V and 0 bases from J, leaving 12 bases between. CDR1 SGDLS and CDR2 YYNGEE come from the germline V gene. The CDR3: CASSASRHPTNEKLFF. The CDR3 DNA reads TGTGCCAGCAGCGCCAGCCGACACCCAACTAATGAAAAACTGTTTTTT.